This TCR beta chain is from a study of neoadjuvant nivolumab and ipilimumab in lung cancer. Germline CDR1 MGHRA, CDR2 YSYEKL. With V trimmed by 1 base and J by 6 bases, 2 bases remained unmatched. The CDR3 runs 15 residues. Details on this clone: What it recognizes is unknown.

Only in-frame clones appear in the TCRdb table, and some are missing; sequencing was by immunoSEQ multiplex PCR. The sample includes about 38,000 clones, about 91% of them seen just once. General study findings and limits: TCR richness and clonality were higher in tumors than adjacent uninvolved lung. From pretherapy to surgery, tumor richness and clonality rose with dual therapy. Resected-tumor TCR richness correlated positively with pretherapy blood richness. TCR clonality did not significantly correlate with pathologic tumor regression.

The sample here was peripheral blood, taken before neoadjuvant nivolumab, alone or with ipilimumab. The chain is built from TRBV4-1 and TRBJ2-3, with TRBD2 identical over 12 bases. The sequence was obtained from an adult with non-small cell lung cancer. CDR3 nucleotide sequence: TGCGCCAGCAGCCAAGCTAGCGGGAGGGGGGATACGCAGTATTTT. Its translation: CASSQASGRGDTQYF.